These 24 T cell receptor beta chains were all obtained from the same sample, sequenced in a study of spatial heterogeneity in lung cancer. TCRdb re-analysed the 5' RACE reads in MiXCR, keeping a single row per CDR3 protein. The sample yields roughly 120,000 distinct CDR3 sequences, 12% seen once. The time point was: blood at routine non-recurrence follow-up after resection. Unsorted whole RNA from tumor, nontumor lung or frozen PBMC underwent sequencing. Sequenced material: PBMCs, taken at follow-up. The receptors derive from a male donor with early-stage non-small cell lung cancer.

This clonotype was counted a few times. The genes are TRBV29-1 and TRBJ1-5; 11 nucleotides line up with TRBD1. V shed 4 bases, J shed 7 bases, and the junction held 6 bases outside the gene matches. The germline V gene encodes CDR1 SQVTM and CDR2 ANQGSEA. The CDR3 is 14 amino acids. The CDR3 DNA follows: TGCAGCGTTGGGACAGGGGGCGAGGGGCAGCCCCAGCATTTT. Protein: CSVGTGGEGQPQHF.

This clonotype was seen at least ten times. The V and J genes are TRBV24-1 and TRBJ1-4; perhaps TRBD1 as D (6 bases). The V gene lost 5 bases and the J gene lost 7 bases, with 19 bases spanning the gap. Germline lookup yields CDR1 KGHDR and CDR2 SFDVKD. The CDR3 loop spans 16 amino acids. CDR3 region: CATSGGSAGDFEKLFF. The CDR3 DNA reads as TGTGCCACCAGTGGTGGTTCGGCAGGGGATTTTGAAAAACTGTTTTTT.

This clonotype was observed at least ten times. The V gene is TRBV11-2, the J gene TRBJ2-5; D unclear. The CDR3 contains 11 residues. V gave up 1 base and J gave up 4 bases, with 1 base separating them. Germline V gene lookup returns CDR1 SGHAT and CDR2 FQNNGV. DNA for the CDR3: TGTGCCAGCAGCTTAGGAGAGACCCAGTACTTC. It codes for CASSLGETQYF.

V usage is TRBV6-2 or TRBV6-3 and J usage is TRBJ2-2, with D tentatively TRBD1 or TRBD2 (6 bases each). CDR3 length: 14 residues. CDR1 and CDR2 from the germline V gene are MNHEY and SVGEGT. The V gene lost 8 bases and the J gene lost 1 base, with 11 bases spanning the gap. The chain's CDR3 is CASAGGLNTGELFF. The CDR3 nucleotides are TGTGCCAGCGCCGGGGGCTTGAACACCGGGGAGCTGTTTTTT.

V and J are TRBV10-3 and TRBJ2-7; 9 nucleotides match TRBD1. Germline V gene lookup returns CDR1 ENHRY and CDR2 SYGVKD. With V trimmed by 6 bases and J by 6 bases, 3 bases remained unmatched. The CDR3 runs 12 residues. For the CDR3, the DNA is TGTGCCATCAGGGAGACAGGGGGCGAGCAGTACTTC. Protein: CAIRETGGEQYF.

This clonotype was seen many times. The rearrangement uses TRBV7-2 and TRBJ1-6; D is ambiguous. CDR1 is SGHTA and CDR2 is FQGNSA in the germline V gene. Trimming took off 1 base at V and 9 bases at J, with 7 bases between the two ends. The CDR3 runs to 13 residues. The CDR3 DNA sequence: TGTGCCAGCAGCTTAGGCGGGGTTTCACCCCTCCACTTT. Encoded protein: CASSLGGVSPLHF. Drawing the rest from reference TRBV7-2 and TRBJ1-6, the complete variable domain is GAGVSQSPSNKVTEKGKDVELRCDPISGHTALYWYRQSLGQGLEFLIYFQGNSAPDKSGLPSDRFSAERTGGSVSTLTIQRTQQEDSAVYLCASSLGGVSPLHFGNGTRLTVT.

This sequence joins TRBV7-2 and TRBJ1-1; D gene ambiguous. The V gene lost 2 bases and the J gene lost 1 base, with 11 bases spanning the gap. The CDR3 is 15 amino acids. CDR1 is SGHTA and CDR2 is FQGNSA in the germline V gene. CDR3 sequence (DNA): TGTGCCAGCAGCTTACCCCCCCGGCAGAACACTGAAGCTTTCTTT. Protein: CASSLPPRQNTEAFF. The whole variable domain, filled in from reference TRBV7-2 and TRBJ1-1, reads GAGVSQSPSNKVTEKGKDVELRCDPISGHTALYWYRQSLGQGLEFLIYFQGNSAPDKSGLPSDRFSAERTGGSVSTLTIQRTQQEDSAVYLCASSLPPRQNTEAFFGQGTRLTVV.

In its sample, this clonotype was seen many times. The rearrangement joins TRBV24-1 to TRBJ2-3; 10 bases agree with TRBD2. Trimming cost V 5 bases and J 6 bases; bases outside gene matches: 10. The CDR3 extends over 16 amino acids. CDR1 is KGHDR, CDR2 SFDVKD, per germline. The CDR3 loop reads CATSVASGGLGDTQYF. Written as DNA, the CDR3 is TGTGCCACCAGTGTTGCTAGCGGGGGCCTCGGGGATACGCAGTATTTT.

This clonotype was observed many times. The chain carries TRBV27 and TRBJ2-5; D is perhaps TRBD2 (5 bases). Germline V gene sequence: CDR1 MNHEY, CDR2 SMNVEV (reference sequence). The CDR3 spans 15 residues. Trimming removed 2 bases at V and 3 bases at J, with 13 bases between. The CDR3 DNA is TGTGCCAGCAGTTTAGCGACTACCTCCAAAGAGACCCAGTACTTC. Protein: CASSLATTSKETQYF.

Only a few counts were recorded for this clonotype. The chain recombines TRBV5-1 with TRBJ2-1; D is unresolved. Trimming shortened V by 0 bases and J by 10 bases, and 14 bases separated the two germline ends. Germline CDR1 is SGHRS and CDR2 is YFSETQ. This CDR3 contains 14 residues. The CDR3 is CASSLEGVSREQFF. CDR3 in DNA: TGCGCCAGCAGCTTGGAAGGAGTGTCCCGCGAGCAGTTCTTC.

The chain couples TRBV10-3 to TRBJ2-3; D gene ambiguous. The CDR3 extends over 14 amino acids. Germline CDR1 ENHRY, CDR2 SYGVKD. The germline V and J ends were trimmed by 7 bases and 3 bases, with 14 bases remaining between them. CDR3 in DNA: TGTGCCATCACTATTAGCATGAAGACAGATACGCAGTATTTT. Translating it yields CAITISMKTDTQYF.

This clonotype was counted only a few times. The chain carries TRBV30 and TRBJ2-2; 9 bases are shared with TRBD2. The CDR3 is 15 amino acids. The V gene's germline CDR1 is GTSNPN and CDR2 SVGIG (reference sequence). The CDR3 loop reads CAFGPPGLATGELFF. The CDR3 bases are TGTGCTTTCGGACCTCCGGGACTAGCTACCGGGGAGCTGTTTTTT.

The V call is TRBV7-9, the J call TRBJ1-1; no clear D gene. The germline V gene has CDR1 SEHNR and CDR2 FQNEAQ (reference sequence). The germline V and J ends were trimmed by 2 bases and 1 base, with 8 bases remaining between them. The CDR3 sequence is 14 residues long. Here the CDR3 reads CASSLSQANTEAFF. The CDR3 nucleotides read TGTGCCAGCAGCTTAAGTCAGGCGAACACTGAAGCTTTCTTT.

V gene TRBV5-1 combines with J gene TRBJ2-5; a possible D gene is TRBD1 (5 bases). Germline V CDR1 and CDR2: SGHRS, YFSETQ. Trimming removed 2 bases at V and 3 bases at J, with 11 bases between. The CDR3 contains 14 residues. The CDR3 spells CASSFQGTEETQYF. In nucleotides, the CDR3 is TGCGCCAGCAGCTTCCAGGGAACAGAAGAGACCCAGTACTTC.

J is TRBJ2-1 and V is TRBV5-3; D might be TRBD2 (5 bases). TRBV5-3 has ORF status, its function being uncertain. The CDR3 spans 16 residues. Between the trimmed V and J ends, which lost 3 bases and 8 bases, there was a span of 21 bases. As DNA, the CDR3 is TGTGCCAGAAGCTGCTACTCGCTTAGTAGCGAGCATGAGCAGTTCTTC. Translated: CARSCYSLSSEHEQFF.

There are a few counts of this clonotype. CDR3 nucleotide sequence: TGTGCCAGCAGCCCTTTTAGGGCGGCTACGCAGTATTTT. It specifies CASSPFRAATQYF. The J gene is TRBJ2-3, the V gene TRBV12-3 or TRBV12-4, with no clear D. CDR3 length equals 13 residues. The V end was cut by 6 bases, the J end by 8 bases, with 15 bases between.

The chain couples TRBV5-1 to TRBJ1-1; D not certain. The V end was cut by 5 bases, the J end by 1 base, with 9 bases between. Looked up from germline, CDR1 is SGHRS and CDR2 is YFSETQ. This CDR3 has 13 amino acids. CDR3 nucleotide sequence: TGCGCCAGCAGAGAGGGCACGAACACTGAAGCTTTCTTT. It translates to CASREGTNTEAFF.

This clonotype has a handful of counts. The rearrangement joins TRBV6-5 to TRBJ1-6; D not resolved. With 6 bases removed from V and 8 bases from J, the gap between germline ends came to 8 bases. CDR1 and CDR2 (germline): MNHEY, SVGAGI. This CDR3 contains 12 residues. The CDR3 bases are TGTGCCAGCAGCTCCACCGATTCACCCCTCCACTTT. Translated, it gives CASSSTDSPLHF.

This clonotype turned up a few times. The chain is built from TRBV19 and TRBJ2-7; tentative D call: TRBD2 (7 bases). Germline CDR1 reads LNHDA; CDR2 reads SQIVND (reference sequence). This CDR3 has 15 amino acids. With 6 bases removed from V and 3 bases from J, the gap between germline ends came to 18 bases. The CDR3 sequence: CASRDLRGPNYEQYF. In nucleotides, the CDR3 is TGTGCCAGTAGAGATTTGCGGGGGCCTAACTACGAGCAGTACTTC.

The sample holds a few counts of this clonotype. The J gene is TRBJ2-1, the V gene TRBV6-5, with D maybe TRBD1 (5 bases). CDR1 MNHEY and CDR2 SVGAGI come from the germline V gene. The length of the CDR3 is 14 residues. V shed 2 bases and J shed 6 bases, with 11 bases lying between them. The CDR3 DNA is TGTGCCAGCAGTTACATAGGGGATGTCAATGAGCAGTTCTTC. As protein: CASSYIGDVNEQFF.

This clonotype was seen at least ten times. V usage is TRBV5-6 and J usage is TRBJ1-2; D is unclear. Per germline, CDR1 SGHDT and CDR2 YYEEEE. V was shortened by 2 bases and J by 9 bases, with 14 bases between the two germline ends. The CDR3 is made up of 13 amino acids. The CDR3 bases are TGTGCCAGCAGCTTAAGGAACGGCGAAAGCTACACCTTC. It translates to CASSLRNGESYTF.

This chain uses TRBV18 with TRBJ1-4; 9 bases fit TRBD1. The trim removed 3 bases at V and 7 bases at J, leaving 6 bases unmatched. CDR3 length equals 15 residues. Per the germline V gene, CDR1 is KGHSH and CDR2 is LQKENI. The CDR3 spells CASSPPGQGSEKLFF. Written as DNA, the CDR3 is TGTGCCAGCTCACCCCCGGGACAGGGAAGTGAAAAACTGTTTTTT.

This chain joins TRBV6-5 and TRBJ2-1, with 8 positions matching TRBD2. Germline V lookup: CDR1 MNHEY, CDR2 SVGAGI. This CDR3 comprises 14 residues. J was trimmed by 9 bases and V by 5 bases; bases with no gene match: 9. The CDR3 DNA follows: TGTGCCAGCAGTGTGAGCGGGGGTATTAGTGAGCAGTTCTTC. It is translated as CASSVSGGISEQFF.

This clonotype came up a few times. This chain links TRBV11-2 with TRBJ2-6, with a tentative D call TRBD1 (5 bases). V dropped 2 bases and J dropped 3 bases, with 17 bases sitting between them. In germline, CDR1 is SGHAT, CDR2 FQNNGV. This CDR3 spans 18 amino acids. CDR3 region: CASSLRQGSPSGANVLTF. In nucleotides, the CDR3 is TGTGCCAGCAGCTTAAGGCAGGGTTCACCAAGTGGGGCCAACGTCCTGACTTTC.